Shown below are 8 T cell receptor beta chains from a single sample sequenced in a study of stem cell transplantation in POMP-related autoinflammatory disease. Clones were sequenced by immunoSEQ multiplex PCR, and TCRdb holds only the in-frame ones, with some missing. Altogether some 68,000 clones are present, just over 90% being singletons, with the ten largest covering 0.55% to 0.85%. Material: CD4+ T cells from PBMCs, obtained after stem cell transplantation. The receptors were sampled from a human patient with POMP-related autoinflammation and immune dysregulation (PRAID). The graft donor may have contributed some T cells.

This chain uses TRBV6-5 with TRBJ2-4, with D possibly matching TRBD2 (6 bases). This CDR3 spans 13 amino acids. The germline gives CDR1 MNHEY, CDR2 SVGAGI. Trimming stripped 6 bases from V and 5 bases from J, with 11 bases between. The CDR3 coding sequence is TGTGCCAGCAGAATCGGGAGAGAAAACATTCAGTACTTC. Translation gives CASRIGRENIQYF.

This clone was counted a few times. The chain uses TRBV7-9 and TRBJ2-5, with 11 nucleotides matching TRBD1. The length of the CDR3 is 14 residues. V lost 4 bases and J lost 3; bases outside the gene matches: 1. CDR1 and CDR2 from the germline V gene are SEHNR and FQNEAQ (reference sequence). CDR3 region: CASSSGQGEETQYF. The DNA for the CDR3 is TGTGCCAGCAGCTCGGGACAGGGGGAAGAGACCCAGTACTTC.

The chain carries TRBV3-1 (or the pseudogene TRBV3-2) and TRBJ2-1; tentative D call: TRBD2 (6 bases). Germline loops: CDR1 LGHDT, CDR2 YNNKEL (reference sequence). This CDR3 comprises 15 residues. Trimming left V 1 base short and J 0 bases short, with 7 bases between. The CDR3 bases are TGTGCCAGCAGCCAAGTGGGGGGCTCCTACAATGAGCAGTTCTTC. This gives the protein CASSQVGGSYNEQFF.

This chain connects TRBV27 to TRBJ1-4, with D unresolved. Trimming removed 3 bases at V and 0 bases at J, with 11 bases between. The CDR3 extends over 16 amino acids. CDR1 MNHEY and CDR2 SMNVEV come from the germline V gene (reference sequence). CDR3 protein: CASSFLTPATNEKLFF. CDR3 coding DNA: TGTGCCAGCAGTTTTCTAACGCCCGCAACTAATGAAAAACTGTTTTTT.

This clone turned up a few times. This chain uses TRBV9 with TRBJ1-5, with TRBD1 matching 9 bases. The CDR3 totals 14 residues. Per germline, CDR1 SGDLS and CDR2 YYNGEE. The V gene end was trimmed by 4 bases and the J gene end by 9 bases; junction bases not matched to a gene: 8. The DNA of the CDR3 is TGTGCCAGCAGCTCAGACAGGGGGAGTACGCCCCAGCATTTT. It is translated as CASSSDRGSTPQHF.

The chain combines TRBV2 with TRBJ2-5, with D perhaps TRBD1 or TRBD2 (5 bases each). Germline V gene data show CDR1 as SNHLY and CDR2 as FYNNEI. V gave up 6 bases and J gave up 4 bases, with 9 bases separating them. The CDR3 has 12 amino acids. CDR3 in amino acids: CASSWDGETQYF. Here the CDR3 DNA reads TGTGCCAGCAGCTGGGACGGAGAGACCCAGTACTTC.

This chain links TRBV5-1 with TRBJ2-4; tentative D call: TRBD1 (7 bases). Trimming took 0 bases from V and 8 from J, leaving 12 bases between them. This CDR3 has 14 residues. Germline V gene lookup returns CDR1 SGHRS and CDR2 YFSETQ. The CDR3, as DNA: TGCGCCAGCAGCTTGGGAGCCAGGGGGGACATTCAGTACTTC. This encodes CASSLGARGDIQYF.

The rearrangement joins TRBV5-1 to TRBJ2-1; 14 bases line up with TRBD2. The CDR3 has 15 amino acids. The V gene's germline CDR1 is SGHRS and CDR2 YFSETQ. Losses at the gene ends were 4 bases for V and 7 bases for J; bases not matched to a gene: 4. The CDR3 here is CASSIGTSGSNEQFF. For the CDR3, the DNA is TGCGCCAGCAGCATAGGGACTAGCGGGAGTAATGAGCAGTTCTTC.